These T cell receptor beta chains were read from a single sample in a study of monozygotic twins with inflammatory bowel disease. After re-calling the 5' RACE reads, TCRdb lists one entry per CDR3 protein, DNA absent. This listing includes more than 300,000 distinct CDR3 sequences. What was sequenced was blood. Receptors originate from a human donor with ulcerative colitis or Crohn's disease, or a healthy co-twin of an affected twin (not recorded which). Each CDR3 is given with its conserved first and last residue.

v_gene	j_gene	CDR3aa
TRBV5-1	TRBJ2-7	CASSWTQGGPANEQYF
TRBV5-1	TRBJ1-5	CASSLETGGNPQHF
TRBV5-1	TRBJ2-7	CASILGDSYEQYF
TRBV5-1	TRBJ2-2	CASSFLAANTGELFF
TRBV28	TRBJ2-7	CASSFVPGQISYEQYF
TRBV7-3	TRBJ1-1	CASRRRENTEAFF
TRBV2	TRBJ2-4	CASVGGTLGDIQYF
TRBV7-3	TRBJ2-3	CASSLGLAGGPDTQYF
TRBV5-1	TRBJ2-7	CASSPPTGAVGYEQYF
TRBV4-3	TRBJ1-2	CASSQATGTWLSGYGYTF
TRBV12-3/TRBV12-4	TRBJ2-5	CASSLVDGTETQYF
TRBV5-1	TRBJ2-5	CASSVQQGETQYF
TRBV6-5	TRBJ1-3	CASSYSTRVGNTIYF
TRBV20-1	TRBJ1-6	CSAREALNNSPLHF
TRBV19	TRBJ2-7	CASSIQGYEQYF
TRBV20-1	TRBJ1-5	CSARDREGLIYSNQPQHF
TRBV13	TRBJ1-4	CASSFSGSSEKLFF
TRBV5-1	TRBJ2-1	CASRVQGSYNEQFF
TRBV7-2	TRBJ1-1	CASSSGQPGGRTEAFF
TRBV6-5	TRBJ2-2	CASSAWGGRTGELFF
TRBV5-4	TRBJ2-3	CASSYRGLAGAGSTDTQYF
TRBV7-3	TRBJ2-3	CASSSAPRGTQYF
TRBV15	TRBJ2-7	CATGLGGGGYLQDYEQYF
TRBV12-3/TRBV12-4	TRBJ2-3	CASSSKQGTDTQYF
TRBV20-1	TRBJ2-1	CSAQRGGSSNEQFF
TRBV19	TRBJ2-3	CASRPPGLATDTQYF
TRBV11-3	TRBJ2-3	CASSGGAYRADTQYF
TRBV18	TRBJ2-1	CASSPQGRNNEQFF
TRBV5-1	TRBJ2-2	CASSAAANTGELFF